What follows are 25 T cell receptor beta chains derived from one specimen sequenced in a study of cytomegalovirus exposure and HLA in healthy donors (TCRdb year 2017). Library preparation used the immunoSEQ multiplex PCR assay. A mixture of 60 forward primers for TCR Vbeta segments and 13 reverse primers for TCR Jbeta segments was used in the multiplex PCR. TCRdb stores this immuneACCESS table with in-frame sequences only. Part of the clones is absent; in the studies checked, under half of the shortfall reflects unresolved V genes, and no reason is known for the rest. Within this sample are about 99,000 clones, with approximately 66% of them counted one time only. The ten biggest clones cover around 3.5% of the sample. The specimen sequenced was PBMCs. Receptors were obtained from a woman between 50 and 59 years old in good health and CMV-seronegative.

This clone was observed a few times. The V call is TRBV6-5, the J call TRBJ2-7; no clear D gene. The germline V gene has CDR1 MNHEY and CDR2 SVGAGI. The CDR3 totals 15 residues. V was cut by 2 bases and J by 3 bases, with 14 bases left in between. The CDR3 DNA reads TGTGCCAGCAGTTACGGCAGTGGGCGACACTACGAGCAGTACTTC. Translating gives CASSYGSGRHYEQYF.

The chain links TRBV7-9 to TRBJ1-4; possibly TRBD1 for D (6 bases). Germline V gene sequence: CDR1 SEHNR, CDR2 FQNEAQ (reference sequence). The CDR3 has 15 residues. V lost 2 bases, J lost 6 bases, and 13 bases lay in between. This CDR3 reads CASSLQDSPHEKLFF. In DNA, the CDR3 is TGTGCCAGCAGCTTACAGGACAGCCCCCATGAAAAACTGTTTTTT.

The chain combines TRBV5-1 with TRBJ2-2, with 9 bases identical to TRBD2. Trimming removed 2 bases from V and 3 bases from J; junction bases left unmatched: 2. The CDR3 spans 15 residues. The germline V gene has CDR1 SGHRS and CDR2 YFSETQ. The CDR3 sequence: CASSFRLADTGELFF. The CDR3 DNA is TGCGCCAGCAGCTTCAGACTAGCGGACACCGGGGAGCTGTTTTTT.

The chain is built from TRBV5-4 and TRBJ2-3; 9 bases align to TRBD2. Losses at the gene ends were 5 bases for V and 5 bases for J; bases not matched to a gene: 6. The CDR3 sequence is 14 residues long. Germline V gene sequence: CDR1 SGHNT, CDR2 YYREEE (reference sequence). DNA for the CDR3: TGTGCCAGCAGTAGCGGGAGCTGGGGAGATACGCAGTATTTT. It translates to CASSSGSWGDTQYF.

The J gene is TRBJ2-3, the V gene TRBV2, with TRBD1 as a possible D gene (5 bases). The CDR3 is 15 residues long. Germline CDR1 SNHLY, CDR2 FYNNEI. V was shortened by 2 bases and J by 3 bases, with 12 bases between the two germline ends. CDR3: CASSEYQGETDTQYF. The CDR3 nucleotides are TGTGCCAGCAGTGAATACCAGGGTGAGACAGATACGCAGTATTTT.

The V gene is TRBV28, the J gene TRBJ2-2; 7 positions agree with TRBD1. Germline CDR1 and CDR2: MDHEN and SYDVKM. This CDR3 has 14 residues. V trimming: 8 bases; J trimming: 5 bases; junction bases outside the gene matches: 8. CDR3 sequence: CASVRDRPTGELFF. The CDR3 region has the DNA TGTGCCAGCGTCCGGGACAGACCTACCGGGGAGCTGTTTTTT. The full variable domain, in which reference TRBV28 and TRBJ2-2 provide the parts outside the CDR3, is DVKVTQSSRYLVKRTGEKVFLECVQDMDHENMFWYRQDPGLGLRLIYFSYDVKMKEKGDIPEGYSVSREKKERFSLILESASTNQTSMYLCASVRDRPTGELFFGEGSRLTVL.

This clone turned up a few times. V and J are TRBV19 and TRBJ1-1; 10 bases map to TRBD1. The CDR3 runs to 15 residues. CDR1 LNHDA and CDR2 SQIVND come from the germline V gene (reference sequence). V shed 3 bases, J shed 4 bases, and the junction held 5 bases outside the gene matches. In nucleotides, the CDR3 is TGTGCCAGTAGTATCGGGACAGGGGTGGGCACTGAAGCTTTCTTT. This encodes CASSIGTGVGTEAFF. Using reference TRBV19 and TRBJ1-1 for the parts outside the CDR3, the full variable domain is DGGITQSPKYLFRKEGQNVTLSCEQNLNHDAMYWYRQDPGQGLRLIYYSQIVNDFQKGDIAEGYSVSREKKESFPLTVTSAQKNPTAFYLCASSIGTGVGTEAFFGQGTRLTVV.

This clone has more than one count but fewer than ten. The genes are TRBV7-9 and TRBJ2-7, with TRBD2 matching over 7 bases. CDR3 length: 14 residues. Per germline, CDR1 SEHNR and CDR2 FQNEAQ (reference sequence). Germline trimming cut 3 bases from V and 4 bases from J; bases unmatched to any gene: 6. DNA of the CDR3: TGTGCCAGCAGCTTCGGTAGCGGGCCGTACGAGCAGTACTTC. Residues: CASSFGSGPYEQYF. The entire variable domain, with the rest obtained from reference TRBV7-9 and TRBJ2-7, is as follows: DTGVSQNPRHKITKRGQNVTFRCDPISEHNRLYWYRQTLGQGPEFLTYFQNEAQLEKSRLLSDRFSAERPKGSFSTLEIQRTEQGDSAMYLCASSFGSGPYEQYFGPGTRLTVT.

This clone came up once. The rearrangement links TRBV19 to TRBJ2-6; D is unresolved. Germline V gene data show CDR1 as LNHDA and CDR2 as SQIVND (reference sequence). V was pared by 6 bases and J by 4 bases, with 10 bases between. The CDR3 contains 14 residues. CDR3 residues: CASSSLLGANVLTF. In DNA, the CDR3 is TGTGCCAGTAGCAGTCTGTTGGGGGCCAACGTCCTGACTTTC.

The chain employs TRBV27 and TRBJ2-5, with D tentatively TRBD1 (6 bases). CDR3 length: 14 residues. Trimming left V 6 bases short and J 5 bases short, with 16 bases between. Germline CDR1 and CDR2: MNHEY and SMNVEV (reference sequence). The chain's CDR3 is CASRKAGVGETQYF. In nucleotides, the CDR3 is TGTGCCAGCAGAAAAGCAGGGGTAGGGGAGACCCAGTACTTC.

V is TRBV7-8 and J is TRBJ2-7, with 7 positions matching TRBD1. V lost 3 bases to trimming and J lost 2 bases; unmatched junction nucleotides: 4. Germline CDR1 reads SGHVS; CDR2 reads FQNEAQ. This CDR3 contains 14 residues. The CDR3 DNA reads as TGTGCCAGCAGCTTTAGACAGGGTACCTACGAGCAGTACTTC. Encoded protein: CASSFRQGTYEQYF.

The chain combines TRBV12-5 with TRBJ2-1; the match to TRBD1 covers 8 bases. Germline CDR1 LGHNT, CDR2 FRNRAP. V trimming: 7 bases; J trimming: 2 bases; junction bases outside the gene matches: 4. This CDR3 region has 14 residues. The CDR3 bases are TGTGCTAGTGCTCCGGGACAGGCCTACAATGAGCAGTTCTTC. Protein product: CASAPGQAYNEQFF.

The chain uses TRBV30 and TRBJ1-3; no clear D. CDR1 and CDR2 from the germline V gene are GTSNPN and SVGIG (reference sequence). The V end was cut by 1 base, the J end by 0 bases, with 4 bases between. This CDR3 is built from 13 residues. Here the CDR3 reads CAWSGISGNTIYF. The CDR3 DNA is TGTGCCTGGAGTGGTATCTCTGGAAACACCATATATTTT.

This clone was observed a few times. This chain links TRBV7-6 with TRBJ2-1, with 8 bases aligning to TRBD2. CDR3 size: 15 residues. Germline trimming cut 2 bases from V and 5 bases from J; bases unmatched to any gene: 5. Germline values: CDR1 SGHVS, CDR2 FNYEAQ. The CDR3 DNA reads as TGTGCCAGCAGCTTAAGCGGGAGTACAAACAATGAGCAGTTCTTC. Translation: CASSLSGSTNNEQFF. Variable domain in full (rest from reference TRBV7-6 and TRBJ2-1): GAGVSQSPRYKVTKRGQDVALRCDPISGHVSLYWYRQALGQGPEFLTYFNYEAQQDKSGLPNDRFSAERPEGSISTLTIQRTEQRDSAMYRCASSLSGSTNNEQFFGPGTRLTVL.

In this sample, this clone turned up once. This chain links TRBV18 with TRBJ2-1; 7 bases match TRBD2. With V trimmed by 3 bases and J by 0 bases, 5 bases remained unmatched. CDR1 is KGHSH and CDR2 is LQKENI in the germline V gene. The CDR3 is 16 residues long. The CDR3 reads CASSPRAGASYNEQFF. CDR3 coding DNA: TGTGCCAGCTCACCGAGGGCGGGAGCCTCCTACAATGAGCAGTTCTTC.

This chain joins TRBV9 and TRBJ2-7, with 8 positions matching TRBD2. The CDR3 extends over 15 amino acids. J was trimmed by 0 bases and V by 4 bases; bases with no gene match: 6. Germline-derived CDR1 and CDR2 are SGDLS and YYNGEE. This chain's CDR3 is CASSPSSGASYEQYF. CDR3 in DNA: TGTGCCAGCAGCCCGAGTAGCGGGGCCTCCTACGAGCAGTACTTC. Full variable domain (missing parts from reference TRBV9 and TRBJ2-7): DSGVTQTPKHLITATGQRVTLRCSPRSGDLSVYWYQQSLDQGLQFLIQYYNGEERAKGNILERFSAQQFPDLHSELNLSSLELGDSALYFCASSPSSGASYEQYFGPGTRLTVT.

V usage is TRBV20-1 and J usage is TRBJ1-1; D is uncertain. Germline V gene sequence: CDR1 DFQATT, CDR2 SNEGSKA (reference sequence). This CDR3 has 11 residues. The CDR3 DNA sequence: TGCAGCCTAGGCCTCGGCACTGAAGCTTTCTTT. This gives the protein CSLGLGTEAFF.

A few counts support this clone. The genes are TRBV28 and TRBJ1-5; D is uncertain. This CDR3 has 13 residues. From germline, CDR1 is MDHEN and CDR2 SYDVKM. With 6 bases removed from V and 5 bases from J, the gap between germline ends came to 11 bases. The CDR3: CASRLPPDQPQHF. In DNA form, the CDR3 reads TGTGCCAGCAGACTTCCCCCCGATCAGCCCCAGCATTTT.

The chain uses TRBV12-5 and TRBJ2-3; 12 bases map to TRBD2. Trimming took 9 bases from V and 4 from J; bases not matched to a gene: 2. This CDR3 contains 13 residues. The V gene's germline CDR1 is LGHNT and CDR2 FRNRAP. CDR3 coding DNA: TGTGCTAGCGGACTAGCGGGGCCAGATACGCAGTATTTT. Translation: CASGLAGPDTQYF.

CDR3 bases: TGTGCCAGCACCAAACAACCCCTGACTAGCGGGAGCAGTGAGCAGTTCTTC. This sequence encodes CASTKQPLTSGSSEQFF. The chain recombines TRBV7-2 with TRBJ2-1, with 12 nucleotides matching TRBD2. This CDR3 contains 17 residues. The V and J ends lost 7 bases and 9 bases, in that order; junction bases with no gene match: 16. Germline values: CDR1 SGHTA, CDR2 FQGNSA.

CDR3 nucleotide sequence: TGTGCCAGCAGTTCCTCCTATACGCAGTATTTT. It is translated as CASSSSYTQYF. The chain uses TRBV6-5 and TRBJ2-3; no definite D call. The CDR3 has 11 residues. The V end was cut by 4 bases, the J end by 7 bases, with 6 bases between. Germline V CDR1 and CDR2: MNHEY, SVGAGI.

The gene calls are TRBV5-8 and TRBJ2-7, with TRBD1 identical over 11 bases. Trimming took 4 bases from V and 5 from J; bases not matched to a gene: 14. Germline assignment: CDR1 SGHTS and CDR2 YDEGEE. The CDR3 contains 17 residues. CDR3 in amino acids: CASSVRRGQGVRNEQYF. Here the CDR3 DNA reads TGTGCCAGCAGCGTACGAAGGGGACAGGGGGTCCGTAACGAGCAGTACTTC.

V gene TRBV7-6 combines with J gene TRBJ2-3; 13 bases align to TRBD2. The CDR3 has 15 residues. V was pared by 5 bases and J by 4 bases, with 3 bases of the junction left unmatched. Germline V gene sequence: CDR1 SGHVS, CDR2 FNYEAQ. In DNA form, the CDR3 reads TGTGCCAGCAGCCGACTAGCGGGGGGATCAGATACGCAGTATTTT. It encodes CASSRLAGGSDTQYF.

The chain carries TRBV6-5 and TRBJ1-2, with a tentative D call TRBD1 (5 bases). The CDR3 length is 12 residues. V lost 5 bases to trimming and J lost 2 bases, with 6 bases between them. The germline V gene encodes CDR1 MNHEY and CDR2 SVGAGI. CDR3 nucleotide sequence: TGTGCCAGCAGTAGGGGAAACTATGGCTACACCTTC. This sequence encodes CASSRGNYGYTF.

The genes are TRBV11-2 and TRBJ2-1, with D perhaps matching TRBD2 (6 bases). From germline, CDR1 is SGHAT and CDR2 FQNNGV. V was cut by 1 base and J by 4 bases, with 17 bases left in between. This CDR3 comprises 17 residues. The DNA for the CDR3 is TGTGCCAGCAGCTTAGGGACTCGACTAGTCCGGTACAATGAGCAGTTCTTC. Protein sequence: CASSLGTRLVRYNEQFF.